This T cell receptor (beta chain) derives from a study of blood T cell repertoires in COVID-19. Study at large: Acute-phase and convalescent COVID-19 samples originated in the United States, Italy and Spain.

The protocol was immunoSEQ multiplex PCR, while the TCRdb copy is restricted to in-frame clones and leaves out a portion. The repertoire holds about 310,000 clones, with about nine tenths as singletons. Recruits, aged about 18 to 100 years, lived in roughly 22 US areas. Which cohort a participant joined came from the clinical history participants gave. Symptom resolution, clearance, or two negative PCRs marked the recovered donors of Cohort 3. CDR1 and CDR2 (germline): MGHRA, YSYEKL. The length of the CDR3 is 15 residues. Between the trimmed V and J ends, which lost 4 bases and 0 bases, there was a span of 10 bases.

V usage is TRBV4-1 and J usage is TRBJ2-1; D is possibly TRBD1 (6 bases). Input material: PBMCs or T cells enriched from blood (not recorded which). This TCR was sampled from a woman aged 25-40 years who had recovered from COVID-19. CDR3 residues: CASSPRDNSYNEQFF. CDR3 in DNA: TGCGCCAGCAGCCCCCGGGACAACTCCTACAATGAGCAGTTCTTC.